These 7 T cell receptor beta chains were sequenced from one sample in a study of CD8 T cells in ankylosing spondylitis (TCRdb year 2017). Libraries were prepared through 5' RACE. TCRdb shows the sequencer as Illumina HiSeq 2500. In-frame beta chains were kept once TCRdb had trimmed the public reads at Q25 with fastp and called clones with MiXCR. One record per CDR3 amino acid sequence lists the most common genes and DNA. A total of around 250,000 distinct CDR3 sequences appear in this sample, roughly a third of them only once. The leading ten clones occupy around 4.4% of the sample. The source material was blood, either unsorted or a sorted T cell fraction (not recorded which). These receptors were obtained from a male donor with ankylosing spondylitis or in good health (not recorded which).

This chain uses TRBV7-8 with TRBJ2-3, with D perhaps matching TRBD2 (7 bases). The germline CDR1 and CDR2 sequences are SGHVS and FQNEAQ. The V end lost 4 bases, the J end lost 7 bases, and 18 bases lay between the germline ends. This CDR3 is built from 15 residues. The CDR3 region is CASSWGTGGDNTQYF. CDR3 DNA sequence: TGTGCCAGCAGCTGGGGAACGGGGGGCGACAATACGCAGTATTTT. Combining the CDR3 with reference TRBV7-8 and TRBJ2-3 gives the whole variable domain GAGVSQSPRYKVAKRGQDVALRCDPISGHVSLFWYQQALGQGPEFLTYFQNEAQLDKSGLPSDRFFAERPEGSVSTLKIQRTQQEDSAVYLCASSWGTGGDNTQYFGPGTRLTVL.

The chain recombines TRBV29-1 with TRBJ2-3; 10 bases match TRBD2. CDR1 and CDR2 (germline): SQVTM, ANQGSEA. The V gene end was trimmed by 4 bases and the J gene end by 4 bases; junction bases not matched to a gene: 5. The CDR3 has 14 residues. DNA of the CDR3: TGCAGCGTTGGAAGCGGGGGGGCATCAGATACGCAGTATTTT. Translated, it gives CSVGSGGASDTQYF.

This clonotype occurred a few times. This rearrangement joins TRBV6-4 to TRBJ2-4; D might be TRBD1 (5 bases). This CDR3 spans 17 amino acids. V was clipped by 2 bases and J by 0 bases, with 14 bases between them. Germline V lookup: CDR1 MRHNA, CDR2 SNTAGT. This CDR3 is CASSDRRQPVAKNIQYF. DNA for the CDR3: TGTGCCAGCAGTGACAGAAGACAGCCCGTAGCCAAAAACATTCAGTACTTC.

The V gene is TRBV6-5, the J gene TRBJ2-3; 13 nucleotides align to TRBD2. V was pared by 4 bases and J by 6 bases, with 7 bases of the junction left unmatched. The germline V gene encodes CDR1 MNHEY and CDR2 SVGAGI. The CDR3 runs 16 residues. For the CDR3, the DNA is TGTGCCAGCAGTTCCCAACTAGCGGGGGGGCCCGATACGCAGTATTTT. Amino acid sequence: CASSSQLAGGPDTQYF.

The rearrangement links TRBV12-3 or TRBV12-4 to TRBJ2-1, with TRBD2 identical over 12 bases. V trimming: 5 bases; J trimming: 9 bases; junction bases outside the gene matches: 5. The CDR3 loop spans 14 amino acids. This CDR3 is CASSPLAGGPEQFF. The CDR3 DNA follows: TGTGCCAGCAGTCCTCTAGCGGGGGGGCCTGAGCAGTTCTTC.

J is TRBJ2-7 and V is TRBV15; 7 positions agree with TRBD1. Trimming at V came to 5 bases and at J to 2 bases, leaving 3 bases not matched to a gene. The CDR3 covers 13 residues. Looked up from germline, CDR1 is LNHNV and CDR2 is YYDKDF (reference sequence). DNA for the CDR3: TGTGCCACCAGCGACAGGGTTCCCTACGAGCAGTACTTC. It is translated as CATSDRVPYEQYF.

The rearrangement joins TRBV12-3 or TRBV12-4 to TRBJ1-4; D might be TRBD1 (5 bases). The CDR3 extends over 14 amino acids. Trimming cost V 6 bases and J 6 bases, with 14 bases left between them. The CDR3 sequence is CASRPGPSHEKLFF. The DNA of the CDR3 is TGTGCCAGCAGACCAGGGCCATCGCATGAAAAACTGTTTTTT.